The 21 T cell receptor beta chains in this list originate from one sample, sequenced in a study of tumor and adjacent non-tumor tissue in lung cancer. The template was RNA from unsorted bulk tissue. Three rounds of nested PCR, following a modified ARM-PCR protocol, produced the TCRbeta library. TCRdb recomputed calls from the multiplex PCR reads with MiXCR, one row per CDR3 protein. This sample has about 110,000 distinct CDR3 sequences, with around 82% found just once. Sequenced sample: lung tumor tissue. The receptors were gathered from a man between 65 and 85 years old with non-small cell lung cancer.

Turning to this clonotype: Because it lacks the conserved phenylalanine or tryptophan at the end, this CDR3 is likely a read error. This chain joins TRBV7-3 and TRBJ2-3; 7 bases align to TRBD1. Germline V gives CDR1 SGHTA, CDR2 FQGTGA. V lost 0 bases to trimming and J lost 3 bases; unmatched junction nucleotides: 12. The CDR3 is made up of 18 amino acids. The DNA for the CDR3 is TGTGCCAGCAGCTTAACAAGGGAGATAGGGGGCGAGACAGATACGCAGTATCTT. Protein product: CASSLTREIGGETDTQYL.

To note about this clonotype: It is likely a read error, because the conserved phenylalanine at the end of the CDR3 is missing. This chain joins TRBV20-1 and TRBJ2-5; D gene uncertain. Between the trimmed V and J ends, which lost 7 bases and 3 bases, there was a span of 9 bases. This CDR3 has 11 residues. Germline values: CDR1 DFQATT, CDR2 SNEGSKA (reference sequence). CDR3 sequence (DNA): TGCAGTGTTAGTCCTGAAGAGACCCAGTACGTC. Translated, it gives CSVSPEETQYV.

In this sample, this clonotype turned up a few times. The junction differs from germline at one of its ends, possibly a read error. This sequence joins TRBV6-2 or TRBV6-3 and TRBJ2-1, with D perhaps matching TRBD1 (5 bases). Per the germline V gene, CDR1 is MNHEY and CDR2 is SVGEGT. CDR3 length equals 15 residues. The DNA for the CDR3 is TGTGACAGCAGTCCAGGGCTAGGCAATACCAATGAGCAGTTCTTC. This gives the protein CDSSPGLGNTNEQFF.

The gene calls are TRBV11-2 and TRBJ1-1; D might be TRBD1 (5 bases). CDR3 length: 13 amino acids. The V gene lost 7 bases and the J gene lost 14 bases, with 23 bases spanning the gap. The germline gives CDR1 SGHAT, CDR2 FQNNGV. The CDR3 coding sequence is TGTGCCAGCAAGTTAGGGGCATCCGATAAACCATTCTTT. Its translation is CASKLGASDKPFF. The variable domain in full, with the rest retrieved from reference TRBV11-2 and TRBJ1-1, is EAGVAQSPRYKIIEKRQSVAFWCNPISGHATLYWYQQILGQGPKLLIQFQNNGVVDDSQLPKDRFSAERLKGVDSTLKIQPAKLEDSAVYLCASKLGASDKPFFGQGTRLTVV.

On this clonotype: At one boundary the junction diverges from the germline segment, which might be a read error. This chain connects TRBV14 to TRBJ2-1; D might be TRBD1 (5 bases). The length of the CDR3 is 14 residues. Germline-derived CDR1 and CDR2 are SGHDN and FVKESK. The CDR3 is CASAIQGPYKEQFF. In DNA form, the CDR3 reads TGTGCAAGCGCCATCCAGGGCCCTTACAAAGAGCAGTTCTTC.

This clonotype was counted at least ten times. Here the CDR3 reads CAWSIGTGDTGELFF. The DNA for the CDR3 is TGTGCCTGGTCGATCGGGACAGGGGACACCGGGGAGCTGTTTTTT. The chain is built from TRBV30 and TRBJ2-2; 10 nucleotides line up with TRBD1. Germline V lookup: CDR1 GTSNPN, CDR2 SVGIG (reference sequence). Germline trimming cut 5 bases from V and 3 bases from J; bases unmatched to any gene: 6. CDR3 size: 15 residues.

The chain uses TRBV7-2 and TRBJ2-3, with 9 bases identical to TRBD2. Looked up from germline, CDR1 is SGHTA and CDR2 is FQGNSA. The CDR3 sequence is 16 residues long. V was clipped by 0 bases and J by 7 bases; unmatched bases: 8. The CDR3 protein is CASSLARASGAHTQYF. CDR3 nucleotides: TGTGCCAGCAGCTTAGCGCGGGCTAGCGGGGCTCATACGCAGTATTTT.

V gene TRBV4-1 combines with J gene TRBJ2-2; 7 positions agree with TRBD1. V trimming: 4 bases; J trimming: 5 bases; junction bases outside the gene matches: 7. The CDR3 length is 15 residues. Germline values: CDR1 MGHRA, CDR2 YSYEKL. The CDR3: CASSLRQGETGELFF. The CDR3 region has the DNA TGCGCCAGCAGCCTCCGACAGGGAGAGACCGGGGAGCTGTTTTTT.

In regard to this clonotype: Germline is not matched at one junction end, which may reflect a read error. The CDR3 nucleotides are TGTGCCAGCAGCCAAGAATGGGGCGCTAGCCGGGCGCCCGAGGAGTTTTTC. Encoded protein: CASSQEWGASRAPEEFF. This chain links TRBV4-2 with TRBJ2-1, with D perhaps assigned TRBD1 or TRBD2 (5 bases each). The CDR3 consists of 17 residues. Looked up from germline, CDR1 is LGHNA and CDR2 is YNFKEQ.

With regard to this clonotype: Because the CDR3 is missing its conserved closing phenylalanine or tryptophan, this is likely a read error. The DNA is omitted, as the CDR3 cannot be located on it reliably, and the CDR3 follows TCRdb's listing. V is TRBV5-5 and J is TRBJ1-1. The CDR3 contains 16 residues when both ends are counted. Germline V lookup: CDR1 SGHKS, CDR2 YYEKEE (reference sequence). The CDR3 sequence: CANPLIPPGGATEASS.

In this sample, this clonotype turned up a few times. An end of the junction differs from the germline gene, which may be a read error. As DNA, the CDR3 is TGTGCCAGCAGCTTGGGACCGGCATCGGTTGCCTACGAGCAGTCCTTC. Translated, it gives CASSLGPASVAYEQSF. V and J are TRBV5-6 and TRBJ2-7; D call uncertain. The CDR3 is made up of 16 amino acids. Germline values: CDR1 SGHDT, CDR2 YYEEEE. The full variable domain, completed using reference TRBV5-6 and TRBJ2-7, is DAGVTQSPTHLIKTRGQQVTLRCSPKSGHDTVSWYQQALGQGPQFIFQYYEEEERQRGNFPDRFSGHQFPNYSSELNVNALLLGDSALYLCASSLGPASVAYEQSFGPGTRLTVT.

This clonotype has just one count. No conserved phenylalanine or tryptophan ends this CDR3, so it is likely a read error. The J gene is TRBJ2-3, the V gene TRBV11-2; weak D call: TRBD1 (6 bases). The CDR3 sequence is 14 residues long. Germline-derived CDR1 and CDR2 are SGHAT and FQNNGV. The CDR3 nucleotides read TGTGCCAGCAGCTCACAGGGCTTCTCAGATATGCAGTATTTG. It is translated as CASSSQGFSDMQYL.

For this clonotype: A junction boundary mismatches the germline segment, possibly from a read error. This sequence joins TRBV11-3 and TRBJ2-7; maybe TRBD1 (6 bases). CDR3 length: 15 residues. CDR1 and CDR2 from the germline V gene are SGHNT and YENEEA. CDR3: CARSLTGLFSYEQYF. For the CDR3, the DNA is TGCGCCAGGAGTTTAACAGGGCTTTTTTCCTACGAGCAGTACTTC.

Points on this clonotype: This CDR3 fails to terminate in the conserved phenylalanine or tryptophan, so it likely reflects a read error. No DNA is shown, since the ends of the CDR3 on it are uncertain; the CDR3 is the one TCRdb lists. The chain combines TRBV29-1 with TRBJ1-1; TRBD1 reflects the table's D call only, with no check against the DNA. The CDR3 is 14 amino acids in total, end residues counted. Germline CDR1 reads SQVTM; CDR2 reads ANQGSEA. The CDR3 is CSVFGQGTKTETLI.

To note about this clonotype: It may be a read error: a sequence one base away is much more abundant. The chain has TRBV30 and TRBJ1-1, with D perhaps TRBD1 (6 bases). Germline V CDR1 and CDR2: GTSNPN, SVGIG (reference sequence). CDR3 length: 13 residues. The DNA for the CDR3 is TGTACCTGGAGTGTAGGGGGGAACACTGAAGCTTTCTTT. This gives the protein CTWSVGGNTEAFF.

With regard to this clonotype: One end of the junction varies from germline; a read error may be responsible. The chain joins TRBV6-1 to TRBJ2-2, with D maybe TRBD2 (5 bases). Looked up from germline, CDR1 is MNHNS and CDR2 is SASEGT. The CDR3 extends over 15 amino acids. The CDR3 here is CASSLEGAYTGELFF. The CDR3, as DNA: TGTGCCAGCAGCTTAGAGGGTGCGTACACCGGAGAGCTGTTTTTT.

Remarks on this clonotype: The junction departs from the called germline gene at one end, perhaps through a read error. V and J are TRBV6-1 and TRBJ2-3; 7 bases agree with TRBD2. Germline CDR1 is MNHNS and CDR2 is SASEGT. The CDR3 runs 17 residues. This CDR3 reads CAGSGIAGGGGTDTQYF. The CDR3 DNA reads TGTGCCGGCAGTGGAATAGCGGGTGGGGGGGGCACAGATACGCAGTATTTT.

The table lists this clonotype with a count of one. A much larger clone differs from this one at a single base, so this may be a read error. This chain connects TRBV20-1 to TRBJ2-5, with D tentatively TRBD1 or TRBD2 (5 bases each). CDR3 length equals 12 residues. Germline V gene lookup returns CDR1 DFQATT and CDR2 SNEGSKA (reference sequence). The CDR3 loop reads CNASSGRETQYF. CDR3 DNA sequence: TGCAATGCTAGTTCGGGGCGGGAGACCCAGTACTTC.

The table lists this clonotype with a count of one. The chain links TRBV6-5 to TRBJ2-6, with D possibly being TRBD1 (6 bases). The CDR3 covers 16 residues. From germline, CDR1 is MNHEY and CDR2 SVGAGI. V shed 8 bases and J shed 0 bases, with 14 bases lying between them. The DNA of the CDR3 is TGTGCCAGCGGTAGGATAGGGGGCTCTGGGGCCAACGTCCTGACTTTC. Amino acid sequence: CASGRIGGSGANVLTF.

This clonotype was recorded at least ten times. It may be a read error: a sequence one base away is much more abundant. This chain joins TRBV6-2 or TRBV6-3 and TRBJ2-5, with D uncertain. CDR3 length equals 14 residues. Germline lookup yields CDR1 MNHEY and CDR2 SVGEGT. CDR3 residues: CVSSTNPSRETQYF. The CDR3, as DNA: TGTGTCAGCAGTACAAACCCAAGCCGGGAGACCCAGTACTTC.

On this clonotype itself: One end of the junction varies from germline; a read error may be responsible. The chain carries TRBV4-3 and TRBJ2-1; 8 bases are shared with TRBD2. CDR3 length equals 17 residues. Germline values: CDR1 LGHNA, CDR2 YSLEER. This chain's CDR3 is CVSSPDPAGAEYNGQFF. DNA of the CDR3: TGCGTCAGCAGCCCAGACCCAGCGGGAGCTGAATACAATGGGCAGTTCTTC.